These 11 T cell receptor beta chains were sequenced from one sample in a study of post-analysis software for immune sequencing data (dated by TCRdb to the mid-2010s). Study-wide conclusions, independent of this receptor: A handful of TRBV segments, including TRBV5-6, TRBV5-1 and TRBV20-1, were significantly more frequent in patients than controls.

No antigens are known for them. The library was obtained by PCR. The sequencing machine was an Illumina HiSeq 2500. Unique molecular identifiers were incorporated into TCR beta cDNA libraries to reduce PCR and sequencing biases. Clones were called with MiXCR by TCRdb after fastp trimmed the public reads at Q25, and only in-frame beta chains were retained. Identical CDR3 protein sequences are pooled into one entry, listed with their most common genes and DNA. For this sample there are a few hundred thousand distinct CDR3 sequences; approximately 42% appear just once. The ten top clones hold around 8% of the sample. Sequencing was done on a sample of blood. Receptor source: a girl aged 2 to 10 with multiple sclerosis.

The chain is built from TRBV5-5 and TRBJ2-4, with 8 bases matching TRBD1. V lost 4 bases, J lost 6 bases, and 9 bases stayed unmatched. The CDR3 has 15 residues. CDR1 and CDR2 (germline): SGHKS, YYEKEE (reference sequence). The CDR3 nucleotides are TGTGCCAGCAGCCAACAGGGGGTAATCGGAAACATTCAGTACTTC. This gives the protein CASSQQGVIGNIQYF.

This clonotype was seen just once. The J gene is TRBJ2-7, the V gene TRBV7-2, with 7 positions matching TRBD1. The CDR3 length is 15 residues. After removal of 4 bases from V and 4 bases from J, the junction contained 10 bases not matched to a gene. Germline-derived CDR1 and CDR2 are SGHTA and FQGNSA. The CDR3 DNA sequence: TGTGCCAGCAGCTCGACAGGGAAACCCCCTTACGAGCAGTACTTC. Translating gives CASSSTGKPPYEQYF.

V gene TRBV29-1 combines with J gene TRBJ2-7; TRBD1 matches 9 bases. Looked up from germline, CDR1 is SQVTM and CDR2 is ANQGSEA. J gave up 4 bases and V 6 bases, and 7 bases lay outside the gene matches. This CDR3 is built from 13 residues. As DNA, the CDR3 is TGCAGCGTGTTAACAGGGGGCGGATACGAGCAGTACTTC. Its protein product is CSVLTGGGYEQYF.

This clonotype was detected only a few times. This chain uses TRBV13 with TRBJ2-7; TRBD1 matches at 8 bases. J was trimmed by 1 base and V by 5 bases; bases with no gene match: 7. The length of the CDR3 is 15 residues. The germline V gene encodes CDR1 PRHDT and CDR2 FYEKMQ (reference sequence). The CDR3 DNA sequence: TGTGCCAGCAGCCCAGGGACAGGTATATCCTACGAGCAGTACTTC. This sequence encodes CASSPGTGISYEQYF.

This clonotype was seen at least ten times. The V call is TRBV12-3 or TRBV12-4, the J call TRBJ2-3; D gene ambiguous. The CDR3 spans 11 residues. V lost 5 bases to trimming and J lost 2 bases, with 2 bases between them. CDR3 protein: CASSDTDTQYF. The CDR3 DNA is TGTGCCAGCAGTGACACAGATACGCAGTATTTT.

The chain combines TRBV5-1 with TRBJ2-6, with a weak D call TRBD1 (6 bases). V lost 4 bases, J lost 4 bases, and 15 bases lay in between. Germline V CDR1 and CDR2: SGHRS, YFSETQ. CDR3 length: 16 residues. The CDR3 here is CASSQTTGPGANVLTF. The CDR3 coding sequence is TGCGCCAGCAGCCAAACAACAGGGCCCGGGGCCAACGTCCTGACTTTC.

V and J are TRBV28 and TRBJ2-1; TRBD2 matches 14 bases. From germline, CDR1 is MDHEN and CDR2 SYDVKM. V shed 2 bases and J 9 bases; nucleotides not matched to a gene: 6. This CDR3 region has 16 residues. CDR3 in amino acids: CASSLLGLAGASEQFF. In DNA form, the CDR3 reads TGTGCCAGCAGTTTACTGGGACTAGCGGGGGCGAGTGAGCAGTTCTTC.

The chain combines TRBV15 with TRBJ2-5, with D unclear. Germline CDR1 is LNHNV and CDR2 is YYDKDF (reference sequence). The germline V and J ends were trimmed by 0 bases and 5 bases, with 7 bases remaining between them. The CDR3 runs to 13 residues. In DNA form, the CDR3 reads TGTGCCACCAGCAGAGAAGGGTGGGAGACCCAGTACTTC. This translates into CATSREGWETQYF.

Comments on this clonotype: It may be a read error: a sequence one base away is much more abundant. The CDR3 DNA reads as TGCAGTGCTAGCAGGGGATACTATGACTACACCTTC. It yields the protein CSASRGYYDYTF. The rearrangement links TRBV20-1 to TRBJ1-2; perhaps TRBD1 as D (6 bases). CDR1 and CDR2 (germline): DFQATT, SNEGSKA (reference sequence). The CDR3 loop spans 12 amino acids.

The V and J genes are TRBV6-5 and TRBJ2-1; no reliable D call. The J call is uncertain, as TRBJ2-7 better fits the DNA end. The CDR3 contains 15 residues. The germline V gene encodes CDR1 MNHEY and CDR2 SVGAGI. CDR3 residues: CASSYSTGSYNEQYF. The CDR3 nucleotides read TGTGCCAGCAGTTACTCGACCGGCTCTTACAATGAGCAGTACTTC.

The V gene is TRBV7-2, the J gene TRBJ1-2; 8 bases align to TRBD1. CDR1 and CDR2 (germline): SGHTA, FQGNSA. The CDR3 contains 15 residues. Trimming removed 0 bases from V and 8 bases from J; junction bases left unmatched: 8. CDR3 bases: TGTGCCAGCAGCTTAGCGCAGCAGGGGGCGCGAGGCTACACCTTC. This gives the protein CASSLAQQGARGYTF. Based on the CDR3 plus reference TRBV7-2 and TRBJ1-2, the full variable domain is GAGVSQSPSNKVTEKGKDVELRCDPISGHTALYWYRQSLGQGLEFLIYFQGNSAPDKSGLPSDRFSAERTGGSVSTLTIQRTQQEDSAVYLCASSLAQQGARGYTFGSGTRLTVV.